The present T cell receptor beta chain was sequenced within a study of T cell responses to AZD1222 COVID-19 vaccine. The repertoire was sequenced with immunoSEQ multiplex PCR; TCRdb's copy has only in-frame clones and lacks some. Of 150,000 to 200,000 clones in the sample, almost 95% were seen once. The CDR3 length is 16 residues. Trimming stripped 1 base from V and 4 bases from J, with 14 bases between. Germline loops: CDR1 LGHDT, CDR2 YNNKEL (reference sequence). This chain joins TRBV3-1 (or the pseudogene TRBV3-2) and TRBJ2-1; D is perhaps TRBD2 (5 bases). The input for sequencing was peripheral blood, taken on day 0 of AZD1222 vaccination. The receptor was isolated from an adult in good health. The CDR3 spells CASSQGVGSVYNEQFF. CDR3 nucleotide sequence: TGTGCCAGCAGCCAAGGGGTCGGTAGCGTTTACAATGAGCAGTTCTTC.